This paragraph reports one T cell receptor (beta chain). Naive CD8 cells lacked CD45RO and underwent positive selection for CCR7, leaving out terminally differentiated effector memory CD45RA+ cells. Only in-frame clones appear in the TCRdb table, and some are missing; sequencing was by immunoSEQ multiplex PCR. The table shows around 1.9 million clones, with around 93% occurring only once. The data were obtained in a study of shared clonotypes between healthy human individuals. This clonotype was sampled from a man younger than 30 in good health. Some clones in this sample may be carry-over from other donors' samples. The sequenced material came from naive CD8+ T cells from PBMCs.

The CDR3, as DNA: TGTGCCAGCAGCCTCCGGGCTCCCTTCTCCTACGAGCAGTACTTC. Its translation: CASSLRAPFSYEQYF. The V gene is TRBV11-2, the J gene TRBJ2-7; D is ambiguous. The V gene's germline CDR1 is SGHAT and CDR2 FQNNGV. The CDR3 is 15 residues long. V lost 5 bases and J 0 bases, leaving 14 bases between the germline ends.